The T cell receptor (beta chain) described here comes from a study of blood T cell repertoires in COVID-19 (TCRdb year 2020). About the full investigation: Samples covering the acute and convalescent phases of COVID-19 were provided by collaborators in the United States, Italy and Spain. The prospective study material was composed of cDNA or gDNA derived from T cells, B-cell-depleted T cells, or PBMCs. The dataset comprised deeply sampled blood TCRbeta repertoires from subjects exposed to, actively infected with, or recovered from COVID-19. The repertoires were released in a freely available public database intended as a resource for research on the immune response to SARS-CoV-2. Samples came from the ongoing ImmuneRACE study (first 160 participants) plus 1,254 subjects from 6 global collaborators. Sample metadata almost always included a de-identified subject ID, COVID-19 status, age in years and sex. HLA class I and class II types, where available, came from metadata supplied by the sample provider rather than from assay-based typing. On the study overall, not on this receptor specifically: The amount of clinical and demographic metadata varied by source and participant and was provided uncurated.

TCRbeta CDR3 regions were amplified from genomic DNA using the immunoSEQ Assay, a bias-controlled multiplex PCR. The authors' analysis ran thus. Nucleated cell counts per sample were estimated from amplification of reference gene primers within the assay. To quantify the absolute abundance of each unique TCRbeta CDR3 rearrangement, sequence reads were collapsed and filtered. For each sample, productive Simpson clonality was calculated by taking the square root of Simpson's diversity index across productive rearrangements. TCRdb re-hosts the immuneACCESS table, in-frame sequences only. Its copies lack some clones; in the studies checked, an unresolved V gene accounts for under half of them, and the cause for the rest is not known. Clone size and the V and J calls come from that table; the DNA yielded D and trimming. The sample data list around 250,000 clones, and roughly 82% of these were observed just once. The ten largest account for roughly 6.2% of the sample.

Between the V and J ends, shortened by 1 base and 5 bases respectively, the junction contains 14 bases. Including cysteine and phenylalanine, the CDR3 has 16 amino acids. The DNA shown is the 48-base CDR3, in frame from base 1. CDR1 and CDR2, per the germline V gene (reference sequence), are SEHNR and FQNEAQ. This clone has only a few counts. There is no known antigen for this receptor. No qualities accompany the bases; no much larger clone lies one base away. One collaborating source in Seattle enrolled patients during active infection and followed them longitudinally through the course of disease. Whole blood was collected in K2EDTA tubes by collaborating institutions according to the institutions' own protocols. For TCRbeta analysis, collaborators shipped samples in one of three forms: frozen whole blood, isolated PBMCs, or DNA extracted from either of those sample types.

The sample taken for sequencing was peripheral blood. The receptor was derived from a woman older than 75 with COVID-19, enrolled during active disease. The V and J genes are TRBV7-9 and TRBJ1-4; the D gene is perhaps TRBD1, on 5 matching bases. The nucleotides read TGTGCCAGCAGCTTAGGGGGCTTGACAGTGAATGAAAAACTGTTTTTT. Its translation is CASSLGGLTVNEKLFF.